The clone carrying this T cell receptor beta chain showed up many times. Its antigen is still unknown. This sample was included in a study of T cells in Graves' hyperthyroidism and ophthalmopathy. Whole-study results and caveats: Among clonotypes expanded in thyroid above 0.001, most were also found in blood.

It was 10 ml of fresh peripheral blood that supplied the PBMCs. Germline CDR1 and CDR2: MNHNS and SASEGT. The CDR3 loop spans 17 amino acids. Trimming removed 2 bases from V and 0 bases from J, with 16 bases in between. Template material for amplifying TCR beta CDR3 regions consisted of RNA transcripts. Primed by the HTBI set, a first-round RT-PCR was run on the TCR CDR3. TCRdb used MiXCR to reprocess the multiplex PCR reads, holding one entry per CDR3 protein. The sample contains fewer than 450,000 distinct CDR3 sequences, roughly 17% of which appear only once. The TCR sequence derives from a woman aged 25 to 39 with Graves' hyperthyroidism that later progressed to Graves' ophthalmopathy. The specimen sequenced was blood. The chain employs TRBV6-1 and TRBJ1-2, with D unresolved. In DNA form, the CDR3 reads TGTGCCAGCAGTGAAAAAGGCCCGGCTCACACTAACTATGGCTACACCTTC. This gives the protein CASSEKGPAHTNYGYTF.